One sample yielded the 20 T cell receptor beta chains listed below, sequenced in a study of cytomegalovirus exposure and HLA in healthy donors. PCR primers comprised 60 Vbeta and 13 Jbeta primers. Assay: immunoSEQ multiplex PCR; the TCRdb copy retains only in-frame clones and omits some. Of some 100,000 clones listed, 75% are singletons. The sample taken for sequencing was PBMCs. These receptors originate from a male donor in good health and CMV-seropositive.

As concerns this clone: Relative to the germline gene, one junction end is altered; a read error may explain this. The CDR3 loop reads CASSLGLAGGSTDTQYF. CDR3 nucleotide sequence: TGTGCTAGCAGCCTCGGACTAGCGGGGGGTAGCACAGATACGCAGTATTTT. The rearrangement links TRBV7-7 to TRBJ2-3; 14 nucleotides match TRBD2. This CDR3 is 17 amino acids long. In germline, CDR1 is SSHAT, CDR2 FNYEAQ (reference sequence). The full variable domain, rest sourced from reference TRBV7-7 and TRBJ2-3, is GAGVSQSPRYKVTKRGQDVTLRCDPISSHATLYWYQQALGQGPEFLTYFNYEAQPDKSGLPSDRFSAERPEGSISTLTIQRTEQRDSAMYRCASSLGLAGGSTDTQYFGPGTRLTVL.

This clone was seen only once. The rearrangement links TRBV7-9 to TRBJ2-7; D is unresolved. Trimming removed 5 bases from V and 2 bases from J, with 10 bases in between. The CDR3 consists of 13 residues. Germline CDR1 SEHNR, CDR2 FQNEAQ (reference sequence). In DNA form, the CDR3 reads TGTGCCAGCAGCCGAACTAACACCTACGAGCAGTACTTC. It is translated as CASSRTNTYEQYF.

The chain uses TRBV28 and TRBJ1-5; maybe TRBD1 (5 bases). In germline, CDR1 is MDHEN, CDR2 SYDVKM. The V gene lost 0 bases and the J gene lost 6 bases, with 9 bases spanning the gap. The CDR3 consists of 14 residues. CDR3 sequence reads: CASSLWGLGQPQHF. CDR3 nucleotides: TGTGCCAGCAGTTTATGGGGGCTTGGTCAGCCCCAGCATTTT.

The chain has TRBV7-2 and TRBJ1-2; 9 nucleotides align to TRBD1. Germline V gives CDR1 SGHTA, CDR2 FQGNSA. This CDR3 region has 16 residues. V was pared by 5 bases and J by 2 bases, with 9 bases of the junction left unmatched. CDR3 DNA: TGTGCCAGCAGCCCCGGGACAGGGCCGCAGAACTATGGCTACACCTTC. It is translated as CASSPGTGPQNYGYTF.

The V call is TRBV11-3, the J call TRBJ2-7; possibly TRBD2 for D (5 bases). The CDR3 runs to 14 residues. V was clipped by 0 bases and J by 6 bases, with 12 bases between them. CDR1 is SGHNT and CDR2 is YENEEA in the germline V gene. The CDR3 DNA follows: TGTGCCAGCAGCTTAGATAAACTAGTCGGCGAGCAGTACTTC. It codes for CASSLDKLVGEQYF.

This clone was detected a few times. The J gene is TRBJ1-2, the V gene TRBV2, with 8 positions matching TRBD1. The junction had 5 bases not matched to a gene; V was cut back by 6 bases and J by 2 bases. CDR3 length equals 14 residues. Germline values: CDR1 SNHLY, CDR2 FYNNEI. The CDR3 nucleotides are TGTGCCAGCAGGACAGGGGAGTACAACTATGGCTACACCTTC. The encoded protein is CASRTGEYNYGYTF.

The chain carries TRBV4-3 and TRBJ1-2; D is undetermined. Trimming pared 4 bases from V and 2 bases from J, leaving 14 bases between. Looked up from germline, CDR1 is LGHNA and CDR2 is YSLEER. There are 15 residues in the CDR3. The CDR3 loop reads CASSPPLSRNYGYTF. CDR3 DNA: TGCGCCAGCAGCCCGCCCCTGAGTCGAAACTATGGCTACACCTTC.

The chain combines TRBV7-9 with TRBJ2-5; 12 bases match TRBD2. This CDR3 is 15 amino acids long. V lost 1 base and J lost 6; bases outside the gene matches: 3. Germline CDR1 is SEHNR and CDR2 is FQNEAQ (reference sequence). The CDR3 sequence: CASSLVLAGGKTQYF. CDR3 nucleotide sequence: TGTGCCAGCAGCTTAGTCCTAGCGGGGGGGAAGACCCAGTACTTC.

V is TRBV5-1 and J is TRBJ2-5; tentatively, D is TRBD1 (5 bases). The CDR3 has 13 residues. The V end was cut by 4 bases, the J end by 5 bases, with 12 bases between. Germline V lookup: CDR1 SGHRS, CDR2 YFSETQ. CDR3 sequence: CASSGASRETQYF. The CDR3 DNA follows: TGCGCCAGCAGCGGGGCCTCCCGGGAGACCCAGTACTTC.

This chain uses TRBV29-1 with TRBJ1-1; D is uncertain. CDR3 size: 12 residues. With 3 bases removed from V and 7 bases from J, the gap between germline ends came to 12 bases. Germline V gene lookup returns CDR1 SQVTM and CDR2 ANQGSEA. DNA of the CDR3: TGCAGCGTTGAGTTTAACAGTCGTGAAGCTTTCTTT. Its translation is CSVEFNSREAFF.

The chain uses TRBV4-3 and TRBJ1-2; unclear D gene. The germline CDR1 and CDR2 sequences are LGHNA and YSLEER. V was pared by 3 bases and J by 4 bases, with 6 bases between. This CDR3 region has 12 residues. The CDR3 DNA is TGCGCCAGCAGCCAGCGGGGCTATGGCTACACCTTC. Translation: CASSQRGYGYTF.

The J gene is TRBJ2-5, the V gene TRBV15; D possibly corresponds to TRBD2 (6 bases). There are 17 residues in the CDR3. The V gene's germline CDR1 is LNHNV and CDR2 YYDKDF (reference sequence). Trimming took 3 bases from V and 5 from J, leaving 22 bases between them. CDR3 bases: TGTGCCACCAGCAGGAGCCTGAACCCCCGGGCGGGGGAGACCCAGTACTTC. It is translated as CATSRSLNPRAGETQYF.

This clone came up a few times. This chain links TRBV6-1 with TRBJ2-7, with 11 bases identical to TRBD1. CDR1 and CDR2 (germline): MNHNS, SASEGT. This CDR3 is built from 14 residues. The trim removed 6 bases at V and 6 bases at J, leaving 7 bases unmatched. The CDR3 here is CASSSGQGAGEQYF. The CDR3 coding sequence is TGTGCCAGCAGCTCTGGACAGGGGGCGGGCGAGCAGTACTTC.

V is TRBV28 and J is TRBJ1-5; D is unresolved. Trimming removed 6 bases at V and 5 bases at J, with 14 bases between. The CDR3 is made up of 14 amino acids. CDR1 and CDR2 (germline): MDHEN, SYDVKM. As DNA, the CDR3 is TGTGCCAGCAGGGTTGTGGGGAGCGATCAGCCCCAGCATTTT. This sequence encodes CASRVVGSDQPQHF.

This rearrangement joins TRBV27 to TRBJ2-7; D is unresolved. The V gene's germline CDR1 is MNHEY and CDR2 SMNVEV (reference sequence). Trimming pared 3 bases from V and 3 bases from J, leaving 9 bases between. The CDR3 covers 13 residues. The CDR3 protein is CASSFSAFYEQYF. CDR3 bases: TGTGCCAGCAGTTTCAGCGCGTTCTACGAGCAGTACTTC.

The chain links TRBV15 to TRBJ2-5, with 8 bases fitting TRBD2. Germline V gene data show CDR1 as LNHNV and CDR2 as YYDKDF (reference sequence). V shed 5 bases, J shed 3 bases, and the junction held 11 bases outside the gene matches. The CDR3 has 16 amino acids. In DNA, the CDR3 is TGTGCCACCAGCGGGGGACTTGACGGGGGGGAAGAGACCCAGTACTTC. Its protein product is CATSGGLDGGEETQYF.

The chain is built from TRBV30 and TRBJ1-5, with TRBD1 identical over 9 bases. The germline gives CDR1 GTSNPN, CDR2 SVGIG (reference sequence). The V gene end was trimmed by 0 bases and the J gene end by 5 bases; junction bases not matched to a gene: 8. This CDR3 region has 16 residues. CDR3 bases: TGTGCCTGGAGTGTTTTTAGGACAGGGGTTGATCAGCCCCAGCATTTT. This encodes CAWSVFRTGVDQPQHF.

About this clone: Other DNA sequences in the same sample also yield this CDR3. The chain uses TRBV9 and TRBJ2-7, with TRBD1 identical over 8 bases. The CDR3 extends over 15 amino acids. CDR1 is SGDLS and CDR2 is YYNGEE in the germline V gene. The ends lost 0 bases at V and 7 bases at J; junction bases unmatched: 9. In DNA, the CDR3 is TGTGCCAGCAGCGTAGGAGGTCAGGGGGCAGGAGAGCAGTACTTC. Protein sequence: CASSVGGQGAGEQYF. Full variable domain (rest looked up from reference TRBV9 and TRBJ2-7): DSGVTQTPKHLITATGQRVTLRCSPRSGDLSVYWYQQSLDQGLQFLIQYYNGEERAKGNILERFSAQQFPDLHSELNLSSLELGDSALYFCASSVGGQGAGEQYFGPGTRLTVT.

In DNA, the CDR3 is TGTGCCTGGACCCGGACAGGGGGTCAGCCCCAGCATTTT. Its protein product is CAWTRTGGQPQHF. The rearrangement links TRBV30 to TRBJ1-5; 10 nucleotides line up with TRBD1. Germline V CDR1 and CDR2: GTSNPN, SVGIG (reference sequence). V dropped 4 bases and J dropped 6; count of bases not matched to a gene: 3. CDR3 length: 13 amino acids. The variable domain in full, completed from reference TRBV30 and TRBJ1-5, reads SQTIHQWPATLVQPVGSPLSLECTVEGTSNPNLYWYRQAAGRGLQLLFYSVGIGQISSEVPQNLSASRPQDRQFILSSKKLLLSDSGFYLCAWTRTGGQPQHFGDGTRLSIL.

This clone was detected only a few times. The V gene is TRBV7-9, the J gene TRBJ1-4; D is ambiguous. The CDR3 sequence is 16 residues long. V lost 2 bases and J 0 bases, leaving 10 bases between the germline ends. Germline loops: CDR1 SEHNR, CDR2 FQNEAQ (reference sequence). CDR3 in amino acids: CASSLMDFATNEKLFF. Here the CDR3 DNA reads TGTGCCAGCAGCTTAATGGACTTTGCAACTAATGAAAAACTGTTTTTT.